Below are 9 T cell receptor beta chains sequenced from a single sample in a study of T cells in Graves' hyperthyroidism and ophthalmopathy. RNA transcripts provided the source from which TCR beta CDR3 regions were amplified. TCR CDR3 regions were first amplified by RT-PCR with HTBI primers. TCRdb processed the multiplex PCR reads anew with MiXCR; each CDR3 protein has one entry. The sample yields under 250,000 distinct CDR3 sequences, about a sixth seen once. The specimen sequenced was blood. All receptors derive from a woman in her 50s with Graves' hyperthyroidism.

To note about this clonotype: At one of its ends the junction is not consistent with the germline gene, which may arise from a read error. V and J are TRBV28 and TRBJ2-3; no definite D call. The CDR3 has 12 residues. Germline V CDR1 and CDR2: MDHEN, SYDVKM. CDR3 nucleotides: TGTGCCACCAGTTTCGGAACAAGGACGCAGTATTTT. Its protein is CATSFGTRTQYF.

The count of this clonotype is one. A much larger clone sits a single nucleotide away, making a read error possible. This is likely a read error, given that the CDR3 carries no conserved phenylalanine or tryptophan at its end. This chain links TRBV28 with TRBJ1-3; D gene ambiguous. The germline gives CDR1 MDHEN, CDR2 SYDVKM. The CDR3 has 15 residues. With 6 bases removed from V and 1 base from J, the gap between germline ends came to 13 bases. CDR3 nucleotides: TGTGCCAGCAGACGTACGGGAGTATCTGGAAACACCATATATCTT. Amino acid sequence: CASRRTGVSGNTIYL.

V is TRBV28 and J is TRBJ2-5; weak D call: TRBD1 (6 bases). V dropped 6 bases and J dropped 5 bases, with 16 bases sitting between them. This CDR3 has 14 residues. The germline V gene has CDR1 MDHEN and CDR2 SYDVKM. The CDR3 DNA reads as TGTGCCAGCAGATTACCACAGGGTGGGGAGACCCAGTACTTC. It yields the protein CASRLPQGGETQYF. The variable domain in full, completed from reference TRBV28 and TRBJ2-5, reads DVKVTQSSRYLVKRTGEKVFLECVQDMDHENMFWYRQDPGLGLRLIYFSYDVKMKEKGDIPEGYSVSREKKERFSLILESASTNQTSMYLCASRLPQGGETQYFGPGTRLLVL.

V is TRBV3-1 and J is TRBJ1-1, with 12 bases aligning to TRBD1. Trimming cost V 0 bases and J 2 bases; bases outside gene matches: 1. CDR3 length equals 16 residues. Germline loops: CDR1 LGHDT, CDR2 YNNKEL (reference sequence). This CDR3 reads CASSQDGTGGNTEAFF. The DNA of the CDR3 is TGTGCCAGCAGCCAAGATGGGACAGGGGGCAACACTGAAGCTTTCTTT.

This clonotype has a count of ten or more. J is TRBJ1-1 and V is TRBV7-9; a possible D gene is TRBD1 (5 bases). The germline V gene encodes CDR1 SEHNR and CDR2 FQNEAQ (reference sequence). This CDR3 contains 15 residues. V was cut by 1 base and J by 5 bases, with 14 bases left in between. The CDR3 region is CASSLDPAGKTEAFF. CDR3 sequence (DNA): TGTGCCAGCAGCTTAGATCCCGCAGGGAAAACTGAAGCTTTCTTT. Drawing the rest from reference TRBV7-9 and TRBJ1-1, the complete variable domain is DTGVSQNPRHKITKRGQNVTFRCDPISEHNRLYWYRQTLGQGPEFLTYFQNEAQLEKSRLLSDRFSAERPKGSFSTLEIQRTEQGDSAMYLCASSLDPAGKTEAFFGQGTRLTVV.

This clonotype has more than one count but fewer than ten. The chain recombines TRBV9 with TRBJ2-5; D possibly uses TRBD1 or TRBD2 (5 bases each). Trimming removed 3 bases at V and 4 bases at J, with 13 bases between. The CDR3 loop spans 14 amino acids. CDR1 is SGDLS, CDR2 YYNGEE, per germline. This CDR3 is CASSGDPSSETQYF. DNA for the CDR3: TGTGCCAGCAGCGGGGACCCGTCGTCAGAGACCCAGTACTTC.

This clonotype appeared many times. This chain joins TRBV27 and TRBJ1-2; weak D call: TRBD1 (6 bases). Trimming removed 2 bases at V and 1 base at J, with 8 bases between. Germline V gene lookup returns CDR1 MNHEY and CDR2 SMNVEV (reference sequence). The length of the CDR3 is 14 residues. CDR3 nucleotide sequence: TGTGCCAGCAGTTTAGTGGACAGTAACTATGGCTACACCTTC. Amino acid sequence: CASSLVDSNYGYTF.

This clonotype was seen a handful of times. The V call is TRBV7-2, the J call TRBJ2-3; 7 nucleotides match TRBD2. In germline, CDR1 is SGHTA, CDR2 FQGNSA. CDR3 length equals 15 residues. V was pared by 0 bases and J by 7 bases, with 7 bases of the junction left unmatched. The CDR3 loop is CASSLAGLGLYTQYF. The CDR3, as DNA: TGTGCCAGCAGCTTAGCCGGACTAGGTTTATATACGCAGTATTTT.

Many counts were recorded for this clonotype. The chain recombines TRBV20-1 with TRBJ2-1; TRBD2 matches at 8 bases. The CDR3 sequence is 14 residues long. Germline trimming cut 5 bases from V and 0 bases from J; bases unmatched to any gene: 3. Germline lookup yields CDR1 DFQATT and CDR2 SNEGSKA (reference sequence). DNA of the CDR3: TGCAGTGCTTGCGGGACTAGCTCCTACAATGAGCAGTTCTTC. Translating it yields CSACGTSSYNEQFF.